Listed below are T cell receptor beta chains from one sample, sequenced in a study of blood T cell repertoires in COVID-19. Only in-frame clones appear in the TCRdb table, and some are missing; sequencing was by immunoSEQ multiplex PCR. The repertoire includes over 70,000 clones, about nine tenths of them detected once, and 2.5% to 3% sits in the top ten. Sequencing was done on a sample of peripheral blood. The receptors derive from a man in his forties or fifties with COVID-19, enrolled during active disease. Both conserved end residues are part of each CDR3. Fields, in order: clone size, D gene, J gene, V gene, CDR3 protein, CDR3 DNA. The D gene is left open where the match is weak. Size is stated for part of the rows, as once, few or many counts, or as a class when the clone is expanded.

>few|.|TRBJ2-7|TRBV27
CASSFTADYEQYF
TGTGCCAGCAGTTTTACGGCGGACTACGAGCAGTACTTC
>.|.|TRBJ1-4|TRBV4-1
CASSSRQVGSATNEKLFF
TGCGCCAGCAGCTCTCGACAGGTTGGGAGTGCAACTAATGAAAAACTGTTTTTT
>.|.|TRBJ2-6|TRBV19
CASRSVSGANVLTF
TGTGCCAGTAGGAGCGTTTCTGGGGCCAACGTCCTGACTTTC
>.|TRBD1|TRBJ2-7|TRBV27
CASSRDRSYEQYF
TGTGCCAGCAGCCGGGACAGGTCCTACGAGCAGTACTTC
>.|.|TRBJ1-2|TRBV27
CASSFVVGGGPGGGYTF
TGTGCCAGCAGTTTCGTTGTGGGGGGTGGCCCCGGAGGCGGCTACACCTTC
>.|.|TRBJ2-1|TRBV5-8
CASRQQGWSYNEQFF
TGTGCCAGCAGACAACAGGGTTGGTCGTACAATGAGCAGTTCTTC
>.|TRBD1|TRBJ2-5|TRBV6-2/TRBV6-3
CASSSHRGEETQYF
TGTGCCAGCAGCTCGCACAGGGGGGAAGAGACCCAGTACTTC
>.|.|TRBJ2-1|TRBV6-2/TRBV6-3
CASTPPSSLRFF
TGTGCCAGCACCCCTCCTTCTAGCTTGCGGTTCTTC
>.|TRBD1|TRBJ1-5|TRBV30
CAWSRQGDQPQHF
TGTGCCTGGAGTAGACAGGGAGATCAGCCCCAGCATTTT
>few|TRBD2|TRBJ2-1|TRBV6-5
CASKSGSDEQFF
TGTGCCAGCAAAAGCGGGAGCGATGAGCAGTTCTTC
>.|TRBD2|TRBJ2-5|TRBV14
CASSPGTSGYQETQYF
TGTGCCAGCAGCCCTGGGACTAGCGGGTACCAAGAGACCCAGTACTTC
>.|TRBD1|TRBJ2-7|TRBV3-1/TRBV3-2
CASSPSGTGIYEQYF
TGTGCCAGCAGCCCGAGTGGGACAGGGATCTACGAGCAGTACTTC
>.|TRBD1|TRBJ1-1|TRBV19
CASSEDRGPTEAFF
TGTGCCAGTAGTGAGGACAGGGGCCCAACTGAAGCTTTCTTT
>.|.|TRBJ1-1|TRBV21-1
CASSKVRAAHLEAFF
TGTGCCAGCAGCAAAGTCAGGGCAGCCCATCTTGAAGCTTTCTTT
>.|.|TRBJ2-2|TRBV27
CASRGGQIYTGELFF
TGTGCCAGCAGGGGGGGGCAGATCTACACCGGGGAGCTGTTTTTT